This entry lists 11 T cell receptor beta chains sequenced from one sample in a study of cytomegalovirus exposure and HLA in healthy donors. Profiled with immunoSEQ multiplex PCR; TCRdb holds only in-frame clones, not every one. The data show over 150,000 clones, around 84% seen once. Sequenced: PBMCs. Receptors originate from a human donor in good health.

V and J are TRBV29-1 and TRBJ2-1; TRBD1 matches 7 bases. CDR1 is SQVTM, CDR2 ANQGSEA, per germline. The CDR3 length is 12 residues. The V segment lost 2 bases and the J segment 9 bases; nucleotides outside the gene matches: 4. The CDR3: CSVEKGAGEQFF. The CDR3 DNA follows: TGCAGCGTTGAAAAGGGGGCAGGTGAGCAGTTCTTC.

The J gene is TRBJ2-1, the V gene TRBV6-1; D is ambiguous. Trimming shortened V by 5 bases and J by 0 bases, and 11 bases separated the two germline ends. Germline CDR1 MNHNS, CDR2 SASEGT. The CDR3 spans 15 residues. CDR3 sequence: CASSPFPSSYNEQFF. In DNA, the CDR3 is TGTGCCAGCAGTCCCTTCCCGAGCTCCTACAATGAGCAGTTCTTC.

The rearrangement uses TRBV25-1 and TRBJ1-1, with D tentatively TRBD1 (5 bases). The germline V gene encodes CDR1 MGHDK and CDR2 SYGVNS. The CDR3 totals 16 residues. V shed 2 bases and J shed 1 base, with 14 bases lying between them. The CDR3 loop is CASSEAKDIPNTEAFF. The CDR3 DNA is TGTGCCAGCAGTGAAGCCAAGGACATCCCGAACACTGAAGCTTTCTTT.

The chain combines TRBV27 with TRBJ1-1; 7 bases fit TRBD1. Germline assignment: CDR1 MNHEY and CDR2 SMNVEV (reference sequence). After removal of 5 bases from V and 10 bases from J, the junction contained 7 bases not matched to a gene. The CDR3 extends over 12 amino acids. CDR3: CASSPLTGVAFF. CDR3 in DNA: TGTGCCAGCAGTCCACTAACAGGGGTAGCTTTCTTT.

V gene TRBV6-6 combines with J gene TRBJ2-2, with TRBD2 matching over 10 bases. Germline V CDR1 and CDR2: MNHNY, SVGAGI (reference sequence). The V gene end was trimmed by 6 bases and the J gene end by 4 bases; junction bases not matched to a gene: 8. The CDR3 totals 16 residues. CDR3 sequence reads: CASSPWTSGSTGELFF. As DNA, the CDR3 is TGTGCCAGCAGCCCCTGGACTAGCGGATCCACCGGGGAGCTGTTTTTT.

The chain's CDR3 is CASSQEVPQSGANVLTF. CDR3 nucleotide sequence: TGCGCCAGCAGCCAGGAGGTTCCGCAGTCTGGGGCCAACGTCCTGACTTTC. The rearrangement joins TRBV4-3 to TRBJ2-6, with D perhaps TRBD2 (5 bases). In germline, CDR1 is LGHNA, CDR2 YSLEER. V shed 3 bases and J shed 1 base, with 13 bases lying between them. The CDR3 runs 17 residues.

This rearrangement joins TRBV6-4 to TRBJ1-5; D ambiguous. V was cut by 3 bases and J by 10 bases, with 16 bases left in between. The CDR3 spans 14 residues. Germline V gives CDR1 MRHNA, CDR2 SNTAGT. CDR3 sequence reads: CASSDFPAGVPQHF. The CDR3 DNA is TGTGCCAGCAGTGATTTTCCCGCGGGTGTACCCCAGCATTTT.

The rearrangement uses TRBV5-6 and TRBJ2-7; a possible D gene is TRBD2 (6 bases). The CDR3 loop spans 16 amino acids. The V gene's germline CDR1 is SGHDT and CDR2 YYEEEE. V lost 2 bases, J lost 1 base, and 16 bases lay in between. CDR3 amino acids: CASSFFTGVGSYEQYF. CDR3 bases: TGTGCCAGCAGCTTCTTCACGGGAGTAGGGTCCTACGAGCAGTACTTC. The variable domain in full, with the rest retrieved from reference TRBV5-6 and TRBJ2-7, is DAGVTQSPTHLIKTRGQQVTLRCSPKSGHDTVSWYQQALGQGPQFIFQYYEEEERQRGNFPDRFSGHQFPNYSSELNVNALLLGDSALYLCASSFFTGVGSYEQYFGPGTRLTVT.

CDR3 nucleotides: TGTGCCAGCAGAGCGGGAGGGACAGTACAATCCTACGAGCAGTACTTC. Encoded protein: CASRAGGTVQSYEQYF. The gene calls are TRBV28 and TRBJ2-7; TRBD2 aligns across 10 bases. V shed 6 bases and J 1 base; nucleotides not matched to a gene: 9. The V gene's germline CDR1 is MDHEN and CDR2 SYDVKM. This CDR3 comprises 16 residues.

This sequence joins TRBV2 and TRBJ1-3; no clear D. There are 12 residues in the CDR3. From germline, CDR1 is SNHLY and CDR2 FYNNEI. V was clipped by 10 bases and J by 0 bases, with 7 bases between them. The CDR3 loop reads CATRDSGNTIYF. The CDR3 coding sequence is TGTGCCACCCGGGACTCTGGAAACACCATATATTTT.

This rearrangement joins TRBV5-1 to TRBJ2-6; D is ambiguous. From germline, CDR1 is SGHRS and CDR2 YFSETQ. This CDR3 is built from 15 residues. V lost 2 bases, J lost 0 bases, and 6 bases lay in between. In DNA, the CDR3 is TGCGCCAGCAGCTTAACAATCTCTGGGGCCAACGTCCTGACTTTC. It specifies CASSLTISGANVLTF.